This T cell receptor beta chain emerged from a study of response to subunit inactivated influenza vaccine listed by TCRdb under 2018. Notes on the research overall: Deep quantitative T cell receptor repertoire profiling was used in the study to track responses to a trivalent subunit inactivated influenza vaccine.

The time point label corresponds to: 40 to 45 days after influenza vaccine administration. Comment on this clonotype: Its antigen has not been determined. Base qualities are missing; no much larger clone stands one base away.

The library was generated by RT-PCR. TCRdb names Illumina HiSeq 2500 as the instrument used. TCRdb redid the processing of the public reads, applying fastp at Q25 and MiXCR, and retained in-frame beta chains. Each CDR3 protein appears once, grouped with its most common genes and DNA. Counted in this sample were around 480,000 distinct CDR3 sequences; approximately 9.9% of them appeared once. The top ten hold more than 10% of the sample. The cysteine opens and the phenylalanine closes a CDR3 of 13 amino acids. CDR3 DNA is the only sequence kept; it has 39 bases, read in frame from the first base. The V end loses 7 bases and the J end loses 4 bases, and a stretch of 12 bases separates them. As encoded in the germline V gene, CDR1 is SGDLS while CDR2 is YYNGEE. What the authors observed across the whole study: It was suggested by the authors that each seasonal influenza vaccination may recruit only a limited number of new T cells.

The sequence came from a man aged 45-65 years who received an inactivated influenza vaccine. Donor details come from another sample of the same person, matched by shared clones. The rearrangement combines TRBV9 with TRBJ2-1, and the D gene may be TRBD2, 5 bases matching. The source was PBMCs from blood, collected 40 to 50 days after vaccination. The nucleotide sequence is given as TGTGCCAGCGGGTCCAGCGGATACAATGAGCAGTTCTTC. Its product reads: CASGSSGYNEQFF. Joined to the reference TRBV9 and TRBJ2-1 proteins, this CDR3 gives the full variable domain: DSGVTQTPKHLITATGQRVTLRCSPRSGDLSVYWYQQSLDQGLQFLIQYYNGEERAKGNILERFSAQQFPDLHSELNLSSLELGDSALYFCASGSSGYNEQFFGPGTRLTVL.